The next 25 T cell receptor beta chains were all read from a single sample in a study of blood T cell repertoires in COVID-19. Some clones are missing from TCRdb's copy, which holds only in-frame ones; the method was immunoSEQ multiplex PCR. The table lists more than 100,000 clones, more than 70% of them singletons. Sequenced sample: peripheral blood. The source is a woman aged 60 to 75 with acute or convalescent COVID-19.

The genes are TRBV4-2 and TRBJ1-6; weak D call: TRBD1 (5 bases). The CDR3 length is 14 residues. Trimming took 3 bases from V and 5 from J, leaving 8 bases between them. From germline, CDR1 is LGHNA and CDR2 YNFKEQ. CDR3 residues: CASSQGTHNSPLHF. The DNA of the CDR3 is TGTGCCAGCAGCCAGGGGACTCATAATTCACCCCTCCACTTT.

This chain's CDR3 is CATSDSIAASYNEQFF. In nucleotides, the CDR3 is TGTGCCACCAGTGATAGTATAGCCGCCTCCTACAATGAGCAGTTCTTC. The chain links TRBV24-1 to TRBJ2-1; no reliable D call. The CDR3 spans 16 residues. V lost 3 bases and J lost 0, with 11 bases in between. CDR1 and CDR2 from the germline V gene are KGHDR and SFDVKD.

The chain recombines TRBV12-3 or TRBV12-4 with TRBJ1-2; 8 bases are a match to TRBD1. The CDR3 spans 13 residues. The V segment lost 5 bases and the J segment 8 bases; nucleotides outside the gene matches: 7. CDR3 sequence: CASSSIGTGGYTF. The CDR3 DNA reads TGTGCCAGCAGTAGTATCGGGACAGGCGGCTACACCTTC.

The rearrangement uses TRBV21-1 and TRBJ1-1; no check of the table's D call, TRBD1, against the DNA was made. TRBV21-1 is noted as a pseudogene. CDR3 size: 13 residues. The CDR3 here is CASSKGGQGEAFF. As DNA, the CDR3 is TGTGCCAGCAGCAAGGGGGGACAGGGAGAAGCTTTCTTT.

V usage is TRBV6-5 and J usage is TRBJ1-1; no definite D call. CDR1 is MNHEY, CDR2 SVGAGI, per germline. Trimming shortened V by 0 bases and J by 0 bases, and 11 bases separated the two germline ends. The CDR3 spans 16 residues. The CDR3 is CASSYSNRQVNTEAFF. The CDR3 coding sequence is TGTGCCAGCAGTTACTCGAACCGACAAGTGAACACTGAAGCTTTCTTT.

This clone appeared once. The CDR3 DNA sequence: TGTGCCAGCAGCCCAGGGGGGCCCGGGGAGCTGTTTTTT. This gives the protein CASSPGGPGELFF. The chain employs TRBV7-6 and TRBJ2-2; weak D call: TRBD1 (7 bases). The CDR3 totals 13 residues. From germline, CDR1 is SGHVS and CDR2 FNYEAQ. Trimming shortened V by 5 bases and J by 6 bases, and 10 bases separated the two germline ends.

V usage is TRBV25-1 and J usage is TRBJ2-5, with D maybe TRBD2 (6 bases). From germline, CDR1 is MGHDK and CDR2 SYGVNS. The CDR3 length is 16 residues. V was pared by 3 bases and J by 4 bases, with 18 bases between. The CDR3 region has the DNA TGTGCCAGCAGTGATCCGGGGGACTCCCTAAGAGAGACCCAGTACTTC. Translating it yields CASSDPGDSLRETQYF.

The rearrangement joins TRBV9 to TRBJ1-6, with 8 bases matching TRBD1. The CDR3 length is 14 residues. Trimming removed 2 bases from V and 7 bases from J; junction bases left unmatched: 2. CDR1 and CDR2 (germline): SGDLS, YYNGEE. Here the CDR3 DNA reads TGTGCCAGCAGCGTGGGGGACAGGAATTCACCCCTCCACTTT. Encoded protein: CASSVGDRNSPLHF.

This chain connects TRBV3-1 (or the pseudogene TRBV3-2) to TRBJ2-1; 8 bases match TRBD2. The J segment lost 0 bases and the V segment lost 4 bases, leaving 5 bases of the junction unmatched. Germline CDR1 LGHDT, CDR2 YNNKEL (reference sequence). This CDR3 has 16 residues. DNA for the CDR3: TGTGCCAGCAGCCCTAGCGGGTCCAGCTCCTACAATGAGCAGTTCTTC. Protein sequence: CASSPSGSSSYNEQFF.

The table lists this clone with many counts. The junction does not match germline at one end; this may be a read error. V is TRBV7-7 and J is TRBJ2-1; D uncertain. CDR3 length equals 13 residues. CDR1 and CDR2 (germline): SSHAT, FNYEAQ (reference sequence). The CDR3 bases are TGTGCTAGCAGCTTCAGCTCCTACAATGAGCAGTTCTTC. This gives the protein CASSFSSYNEQFF. The full variable domain, rest sourced from reference TRBV7-7 and TRBJ2-1, is GAGVSQSPRYKVTKRGQDVTLRCDPISSHATLYWYQQALGQGPEFLTYFNYEAQPDKSGLPSDRFSAERPEGSISTLTIQRTEQRDSAMYRCASSFSSYNEQFFGPGTRLTVL.

V is TRBV7-8 and J is TRBJ2-1; D not certain. The CDR3 consists of 15 residues. With 5 bases removed from V and 5 bases from J, the gap between germline ends came to 16 bases. The germline V gene encodes CDR1 SGHVS and CDR2 FQNEAQ. As DNA, the CDR3 is TGTGCCAGCAGCCCCATAGCAGCCACTCACAATGAGCAGTTCTTC. Translating it yields CASSPIAATHNEQFF.

The chain recombines TRBV28 with TRBJ2-1; 13 nucleotides align to TRBD2. Germline V gives CDR1 MDHEN, CDR2 SYDVKM. Trimming cost V 1 base and J 4 bases; bases outside gene matches: 13. This CDR3 has 20 amino acids. CDR3 amino acids: CASSLLRLDGLAGEYNEQFF. CDR3 bases: TGTGCCAGCAGTTTATTGAGGTTGGACGGACTAGCGGGAGAGTACAATGAGCAGTTCTTC.

V and J are TRBV29-1 and TRBJ1-2; TRBD1 might be the D (5 bases). The CDR3 contains 12 residues. Germline V gene lookup returns CDR1 SQVTM and CDR2 ANQGSEA. The V end lost 4 bases, the J end lost 8 bases, and 14 bases lay between the germline ends. CDR3: CSVASEGQGYTF. Written as DNA, the CDR3 is TGCAGCGTTGCTTCGGAGGGGCAGGGCTACACCTTC.

The rearrangement links TRBV19 to TRBJ1-1; 10 bases line up with TRBD1. In germline, CDR1 is LNHDA, CDR2 SQIVND (reference sequence). There are 14 residues in the CDR3. J was trimmed by 0 bases and V by 9 bases; bases with no gene match: 4. DNA of the CDR3: TGTGCCAGCCGACAGGGGGCCCTGAACACTGAAGCTTTCTTT. Amino acid sequence: CASRQGALNTEAFF.

The CDR3 region has the DNA TGTGCCAGCAGTATGACAGGGAGGAGCACTGAAGCTTTCTTT. Amino acid sequence: CASSMTGRSTEAFF. V gene TRBV28 combines with J gene TRBJ1-1, with 7 bases matching TRBD1. There are 14 residues in the CDR3. Germline CDR1 and CDR2: MDHEN and SYDVKM. Trimming took 5 bases from V and 4 from J; bases not matched to a gene: 7.

V usage is TRBV5-1 and J usage is TRBJ2-5, with TRBD2 matching over 12 bases. V shed 7 bases, J shed 2 bases, and the junction held 9 bases outside the gene matches. Germline V gene lookup returns CDR1 SGHRS and CDR2 YFSETQ. This CDR3 comprises 16 residues. The CDR3 DNA is TGCGCCAGCGGGACATTAGGACTAGCGGGACAAGAGACCCAGTACTTC. It codes for CASGTLGLAGQETQYF.

This chain joins TRBV6-1 and TRBJ1-5; 7 bases align to TRBD1. With V trimmed by 4 bases and J by 1 base, 7 bases remained unmatched. There are 16 residues in the CDR3. Germline CDR1 reads MNHNS; CDR2 reads SASEGT. In DNA form, the CDR3 reads TGTGCCAGCAGTGCGGACCGGGACAGCAGCAATCAGCCCCAGCATTTT. It codes for CASSADRDSSNQPQHF.

This chain uses TRBV28 with TRBJ2-1; maybe TRBD2 (5 bases). In germline, CDR1 is MDHEN, CDR2 SYDVKM. Trimming left V 8 bases short and J 6 bases short, with 8 bases between. This CDR3 spans 11 amino acids. Here the CDR3 DNA reads TGTGCCAGCCTAGGACTCAATGAGCAGTTCTTC. Protein sequence: CASLGLNEQFF.

The V and J genes are TRBV5-1 and TRBJ2-1; 12 bases match TRBD2. This CDR3 comprises 17 residues. The V gene end was trimmed by 1 base and the J gene end by 8 bases; junction bases not matched to a gene: 10. From germline, CDR1 is SGHRS and CDR2 YFSETQ. The CDR3 DNA sequence: TGCGCCAGCAGCTTGTTCCTGACTAGCGGGAGTGGGGATGAGCAGTTCTTC. Protein: CASSLFLTSGSGDEQFF.

About this clone itself: The sample holds other DNA sequences that translate to the same CDR3. Written as DNA, the CDR3 is TGTGCCAGCAGCTTAAGGGGGAGCTCCTACAATGAGCAGTTCTTC. It yields the protein CASSLRGSSYNEQFF. This chain uses TRBV7-9 with TRBJ2-1; TRBD1 is a possible D gene (6 bases). V shed 2 bases and J shed 0 bases, with 8 bases lying between them. Germline CDR1 is SEHNR and CDR2 is FQNEAQ (reference sequence). The CDR3 runs 15 residues.

The chain has TRBV5-5 and TRBJ1-2; 8 nucleotides agree with TRBD1. CDR1 SGHKS and CDR2 YYEKEE come from the germline V gene (reference sequence). This CDR3 spans 16 amino acids. V gave up 0 bases and J gave up 3 bases; unmatched junction bases: 7. This CDR3 reads CASSLGRDRSDYGYTF. The DNA of the CDR3 is TGTGCCAGCAGCTTGGGTCGGGACAGGTCCGACTATGGCTACACCTTC.

The count of this clone is one. The DNA for the CDR3 is TGTGCCTCCTCGGGAGGGGGGGCGTCGGGCGAGCAGTACTTC. Translation gives CASSGGGASGEQYF. The genes are TRBV30 and TRBJ2-7; the match to TRBD2 covers 8 bases. The CDR3 runs to 14 residues. After removal of 7 bases from V and 6 bases from J, the junction contained 14 bases not matched to a gene. Germline lookup yields CDR1 GTSNPN and CDR2 SVGIG (reference sequence).

V usage is TRBV28 and J usage is TRBJ1-5; D ambiguous. The V and J ends lost 7 bases and 4 bases respectively, with 14 bases between them. This CDR3 is 14 amino acids long. Germline loops: CDR1 MDHEN, CDR2 SYDVKM. This CDR3 reads CASTKPRGNQPQHF. The CDR3 bases are TGTGCCAGCACCAAACCGAGAGGGAATCAGCCCCAGCATTTT. The full variable domain, its missing parts supplied by reference TRBV28 and TRBJ1-5, is DVKVTQSSRYLVKRTGEKVFLECVQDMDHENMFWYRQDPGLGLRLIYFSYDVKMKEKGDIPEGYSVSREKKERFSLILESASTNQTSMYLCASTKPRGNQPQHFGDGTRLSIL.

The rearrangement links TRBV19 to TRBJ2-1, with D tentatively TRBD1 (5 bases). This CDR3 region has 14 residues. V was clipped by 5 bases and J by 9 bases, with 17 bases between them. Looked up from germline, CDR1 is LNHDA and CDR2 is SQIVND (reference sequence). The CDR3 sequence is CASSWGLDTSEQFF. In DNA form, the CDR3 reads TGTGCCAGTAGTTGGGGCTTGGATACGTCTGAGCAGTTCTTC.

V is TRBV5-1 and J is TRBJ1-2, with 9 bases fitting TRBD1. CDR3 length: 15 residues. V trimming: 1 base; J trimming: 6 bases; junction bases outside the gene matches: 7. CDR1 is SGHRS, CDR2 YFSETQ, per germline. In nucleotides, the CDR3 is TGCGCCAGCAGCTTGATAGTGGGACAGGGCGATGGCTACACCTTC. Its translation is CASSLIVGQGDGYTF.